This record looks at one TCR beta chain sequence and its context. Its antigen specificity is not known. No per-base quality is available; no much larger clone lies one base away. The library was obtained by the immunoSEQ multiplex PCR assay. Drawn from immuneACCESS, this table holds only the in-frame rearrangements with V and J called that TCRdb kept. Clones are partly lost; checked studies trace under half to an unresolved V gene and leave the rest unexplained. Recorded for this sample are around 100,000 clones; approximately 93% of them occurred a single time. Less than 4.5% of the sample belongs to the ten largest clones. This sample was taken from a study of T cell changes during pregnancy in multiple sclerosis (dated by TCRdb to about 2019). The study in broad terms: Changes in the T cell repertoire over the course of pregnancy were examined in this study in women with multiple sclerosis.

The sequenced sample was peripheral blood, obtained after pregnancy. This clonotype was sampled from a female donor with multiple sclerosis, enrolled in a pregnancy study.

The CDR3 corresponds to CASTLDGVSYNEQFF. In nucleotides, the sequence is TGCGCCAGCACCCTGGACGGGGTCTCCTACAATGAGCAGTTCTTC. This chain is built from TRBV5-1 and TRBJ2-1; 5 matching bases give a weak D call of TRBD2. There are 15 amino acids in the CDR3, from cysteine to phenylalanine inclusive. Just the 45-base CDR3 DNA is kept, in frame starting at base 1. Between the V and J ends, shortened by 6 bases and 0 bases respectively, the junction contains 13 bases. In the germline V gene, CDR1 corresponds to SGHRS and CDR2 to YFSETQ.